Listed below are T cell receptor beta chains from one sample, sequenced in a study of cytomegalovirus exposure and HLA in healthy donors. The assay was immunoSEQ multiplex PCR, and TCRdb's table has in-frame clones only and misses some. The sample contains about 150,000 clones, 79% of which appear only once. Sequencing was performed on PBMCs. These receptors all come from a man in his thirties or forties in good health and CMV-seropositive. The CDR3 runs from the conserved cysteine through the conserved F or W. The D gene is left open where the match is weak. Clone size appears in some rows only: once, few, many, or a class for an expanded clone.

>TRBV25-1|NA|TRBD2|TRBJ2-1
TGTGCCAGCAGTGAAAGGAGCGGGAGGCACAATGAGCAGTTCTTC
CASSERSGRHNEQFF
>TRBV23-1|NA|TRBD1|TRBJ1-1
TGCGCCAGCAGTCAGGGACAGCCATTAAACCAGAACACTGAAGCTTTCTTT
CASSQGQPLNQNTEAFF
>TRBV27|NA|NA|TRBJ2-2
TGTGCCACTCTCGGTCAGGGTGCCGCCGGGGAGCTGTTTTTT
CATLGQGAAGELFF
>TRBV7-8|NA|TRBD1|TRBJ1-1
TGTGCCAGCAGCTTAGGTACAGGGGGCTGGAACACTGAAGCTTTCTTT
CASSLGTGGWNTEAFF
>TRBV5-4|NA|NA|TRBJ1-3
TGTGCCAGCAGCTCCCCTGTCGGAAACACCATATATTTT
CASSSPVGNTIYF
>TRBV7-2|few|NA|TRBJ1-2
TGTGCCAGCAGCTTACTGGCTACAAGCGACTATGGCTACACCTTC
CASSLLATSDYGYTF
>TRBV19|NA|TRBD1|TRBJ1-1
TGTGCCAGTAGCCCTACAGGGGGGGACGCTGAAGCTTTCTTT
CASSPTGGDAEAFF
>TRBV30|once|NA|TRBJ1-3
TGTGCCTGGAGTGTAGCGTCAAACACCATATATTTT
CAWSVASNTIYF
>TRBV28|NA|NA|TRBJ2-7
TGTGCCAGCAGTCGTGGGTTTAGCGTCTCCTACGAGCAGTACTTC
CASSRGFSVSYEQYF
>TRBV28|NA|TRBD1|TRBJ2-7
TGTGCCAGCAGTCCTGCCGGGACAGGGGGCCAAGGCGAGCAGTACTTC
CASSPAGTGGQGEQYF
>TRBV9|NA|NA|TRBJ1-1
TGTGCCAGCACCGGCCTGGTACAGGGCATGAACACTGAAGCTTTCTTT
CASTGLVQGMNTEAFF
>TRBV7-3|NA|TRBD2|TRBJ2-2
TGTGCCAGCAGCCCTGGACTAGCGGGAGCCGTCACCGGGGAGCTGTTTTTT
CASSPGLAGAVTGELFF
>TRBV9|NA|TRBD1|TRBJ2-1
TGTGCCAGCAGCGCGGCCGGGACAGGGATTAATGAGCAGTTCTTC
CASSAAGTGINEQFF
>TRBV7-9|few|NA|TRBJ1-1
TGTGCCAGCAGCTTACGGTCCGGGGTGGGCACTGAAGCTTTCTTT
CASSLRSGVGTEAFF
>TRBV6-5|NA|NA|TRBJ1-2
TGTGCCAGCAGTTACTCCGGCGGACTCTATGGCTACACCTTC
CASSYSGGLYGYTF
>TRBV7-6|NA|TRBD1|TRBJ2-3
TGTGCCAGCACCGTCGGGACAGGGGCAGATACGCAGTATTTT
CASTVGTGADTQYF
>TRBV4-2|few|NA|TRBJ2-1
TGTGCCAGCAGCCAAGGAGTCGGCAGGGTAACGGGAGCGACCTACAATGAGCAGTTCTTC
CASSQGVGRVTGATYNEQFF
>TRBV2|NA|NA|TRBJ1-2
TGTGCCAGCAGTGAATCGGGTGGCTACACCTTC
CASSESGGYTF
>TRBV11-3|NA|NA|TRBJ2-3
TGTGCCAGCAGCTTACGATCGGGGGGCACAGATACGCAGTATTTT
CASSLRSGGTDTQYF
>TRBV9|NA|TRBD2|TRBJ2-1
TGTGCCAGCAGCGTAAGGCTAGCGGTAAGCTCCTACAATGAGCAGTTCTTC
CASSVRLAVSSYNEQFF
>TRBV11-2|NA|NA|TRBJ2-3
TGTGCCAGCAGCTTGCCTAGCGGCACAGATACGCAGTATTTT
CASSLPSGTDTQYF
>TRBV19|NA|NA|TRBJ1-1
TGTGCCAGTAGTATATCCAGTTTCACTGAAGCTTTCTTT
CASSISSFTEAFF
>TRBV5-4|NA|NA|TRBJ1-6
TGTGCCAGCAGCTTGGGGGCAGGCAATAATTCACCCCTCCACTTT
CASSLGAGNNSPLHF
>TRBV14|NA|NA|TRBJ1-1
TGTGCCAGCAGCCAACTCCTAAACCGGGTAAACACTGAAGCTTTCTTT
CASSQLLNRVNTEAFF
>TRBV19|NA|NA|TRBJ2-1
TGTGCCAGTAGTCTTGGACAGAGAGCGAATGAGCAGTTCTTC
CASSLGQRANEQFF
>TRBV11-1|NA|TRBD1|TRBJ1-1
TGTGCCAGCAGCTTAGCGACAGGGTCGGGGTCCACTGAAGCTTTCTTT
CASSLATGSGSTEAFF